The rows below give T cell receptor beta chains drawn from one sample of a study of control samples from healthy donors and cancer patients. Only in-frame clones appear in the TCRdb table, and some are missing; sequencing was by immunoSEQ multiplex PCR. The sample has some 140,000 clones; more than 85% are singletons. The specimen was blood. Source of these receptors: a woman aged 30 to 39 in good health. Each CDR3 is given with its conserved first and last residue. D genes are given only for firm matches. For some rows the clone size is stated as once, few or many, or as a class when expanded; others skip it.

>.|TRBV7-2|.|TRBJ1-4
TGTGCCAGCAGGAGGGGAAGGGGAGAAAAACTGTTTTTT
CASRRGRGEKLFF
>TRBD1|TRBV7-2|.|TRBJ1-1
TGTGCCAGCAGCCGTACCGGGACAGGGGCTGAAGCTTTCTTT
CASSRTGTGAEAFF
>.|TRBV9|.|TRBJ2-7
TGTGCCAGCAGCGTAGGGGGGTCCGCCTACGAGCAGTACTTC
CASSVGGSAYEQYF
>.|TRBV12-3/TRBV12-4|once|TRBJ1-5
TGTGCCAGCAGTGGCAGGGAGTATCAGCCCCAGCATTTT
CASSGREYQPQHF
>.|TRBV7-3|.|TRBJ2-1
TGTGCCAGCAGCTCCCCCGGGCGGGACTACAATGAGCAGTTCTTC
CASSSPGRDYNEQFF
>.|TRBV6-1|.|TRBJ2-2
TGTGCCAGCAGTGATTCCGGGGCTTGGAACACCGGGGAGCTGTTTTTT
CASSDSGAWNTGELFF
>TRBD2|TRBV4-1|.|TRBJ2-3
TGCGCCAGCAGCCAAGTGGGAGGGGGACTAGCGGGAGTTGATACGCAGTATTTT
CASSQVGGGLAGVDTQYF
>.|TRBV19|once|TRBJ1-1
TGTGCCAGTAGTTCTCAGGGGAACACTGAAGCTTTCTTT
CASSSQGNTEAFF
>.|TRBV5-5|.|TRBJ1-5
TGTGCCAGCAGCCCAAGCGGGGGGCGGGTTCAGCCCCAGCATTTT
CASSPSGGRVQPQHF
>TRBD1|TRBV5-4|.|TRBJ1-1
TGTGCCAGCAGCTTCCAGGGGGCTGTGAACACTGAAGCTTTCTTT
CASSFQGAVNTEAFF
>.|TRBV5-8|.|TRBJ2-1
TGTGCCAGCAGCGCCCCAGTGGGTGAGCAGTTCTTC
CASSAPVGEQFF
>TRBD2|TRBV13|once|TRBJ2-7
TGTGCCAGCAGCTTCGGACTAGCGGGAGACGAGCAGTACTTC
CASSFGLAGDEQYF
>.|TRBV11-2|.|TRBJ2-3
TGTGCCAGCAGCTTAAGCGGCACAGATACGCAGTATTTT
CASSLSGTDTQYF
>TRBD2|TRBV20-1|.|TRBJ2-2
TGCAGTGCTAGTTCCGGGAGGGTCACCGGGGAGCTGTTTTTT
CSASSGRVTGELFF
>TRBD2|TRBV9|.|TRBJ2-3
TGTGCCAGCAGCGAAGCCGGGACTAGCAAAGATACGCAGTATTTT
CASSEAGTSKDTQYF
>.|TRBV7-2|.|TRBJ2-5
TGTGCCAGCAGCTTCGGGGTAGAGACCCAGTACTTC
CASSFGVETQYF
>.|TRBV7-2|.|TRBJ2-1
TGTGCCAGCAGGGCCAGCGGTGGCTCCTACAATGAGCAGTTCTTC
CASRASGGSYNEQFF
>.|TRBV2|.|TRBJ2-7
TGTGCCAGCCTTCTAGCTTCTAACTCCTACGAGCAGTACTTC
CASLLASNSYEQYF
>.|TRBV7-2|.|TRBJ1-1
TGTGCCAGCCGCCCGGTTCGGCCGGACACTGAAGCTTTCTTT
CASRPVRPDTEAFF
>TRBD1|TRBV30|.|TRBJ1-6
TGTGCCTGGAGGTTCCGGGACAGGGGGCTCTCTTCACCCCTCCACTTT
CAWRFRDRGLSSPLHF
>TRBD2|TRBV29-1|.|TRBJ2-1
TGCAGCGCCGGGACTAGCGGGATTGAGCAGTTCTTC
CSAGTSGIEQFF
>TRBD2|TRBV7-9|.|TRBJ2-7
TGTGCCAGCAGCCATGGACTAGCGGGTCCAACCTACGAGCAGTACTTC
CASSHGLAGPTYEQYF
>.|TRBV5-1|once|TRBJ1-4
TGCGCCAGCAGCTTGGGGAGGACTAATGAAAAACTGTTTTTT
CASSLGRTNEKLFF
>.|TRBV28|few|TRBJ1-4
TGTGCCAGCAGTTTTAGGGGAGTTAATGAAAAACTGTTTTTT
CASSFRGVNEKLFF
>.|TRBV6-1|.|TRBJ1-2
TGTGCCAGCAGTGAAACCCAGACGGGCTACACCTTC
CASSETQTGYTF
>.|TRBV19|.|TRBJ1-2
TGTGCCAGTAGTCCAGGGCGTAACTATGGCTACACCTTC
CASSPGRNYGYTF